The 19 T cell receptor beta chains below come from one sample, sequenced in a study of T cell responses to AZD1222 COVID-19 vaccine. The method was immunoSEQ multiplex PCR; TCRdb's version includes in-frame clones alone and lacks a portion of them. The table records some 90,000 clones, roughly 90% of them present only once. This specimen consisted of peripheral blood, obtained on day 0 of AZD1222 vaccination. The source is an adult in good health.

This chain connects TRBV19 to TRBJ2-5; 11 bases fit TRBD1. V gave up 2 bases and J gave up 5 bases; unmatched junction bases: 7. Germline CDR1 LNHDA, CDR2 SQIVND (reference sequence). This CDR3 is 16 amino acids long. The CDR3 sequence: CASSIRGTGGKETQYF. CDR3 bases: TGTGCCAGTAGTATAAGGGGGACAGGGGGAAAGGAGACCCAGTACTTC. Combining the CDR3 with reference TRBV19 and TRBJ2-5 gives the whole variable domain DGGITQSPKYLFRKEGQNVTLSCEQNLNHDAMYWYRQDPGQGLRLIYYSQIVNDFQKGDIAEGYSVSREKKESFPLTVTSAQKNPTAFYLCASSIRGTGGKETQYFGPGTRLLVL.

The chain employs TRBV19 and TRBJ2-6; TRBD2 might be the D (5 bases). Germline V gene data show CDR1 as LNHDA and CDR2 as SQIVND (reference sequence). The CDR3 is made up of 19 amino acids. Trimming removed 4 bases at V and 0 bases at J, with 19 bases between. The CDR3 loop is CASSTVLAHSSSGANVLTF. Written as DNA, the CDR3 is TGTGCCAGTAGTACGGTCTTAGCGCACTCAAGCTCTGGGGCCAACGTCCTGACTTTC.

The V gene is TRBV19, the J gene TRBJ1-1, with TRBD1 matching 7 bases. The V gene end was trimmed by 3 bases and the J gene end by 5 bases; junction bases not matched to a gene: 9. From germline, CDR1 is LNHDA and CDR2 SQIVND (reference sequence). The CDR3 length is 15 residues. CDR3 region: CASSISWTGRTEAFF. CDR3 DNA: TGTGCCAGTAGTATCTCCTGGACAGGTAGGACTGAAGCTTTCTTT.

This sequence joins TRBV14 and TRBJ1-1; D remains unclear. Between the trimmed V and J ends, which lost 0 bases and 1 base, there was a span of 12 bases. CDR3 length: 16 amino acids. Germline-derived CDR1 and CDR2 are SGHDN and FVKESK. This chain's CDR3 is CASSQDFLWQNTEAFF. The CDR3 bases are TGTGCCAGCAGCCAAGATTTTCTATGGCAGAACACTGAAGCTTTCTTT.

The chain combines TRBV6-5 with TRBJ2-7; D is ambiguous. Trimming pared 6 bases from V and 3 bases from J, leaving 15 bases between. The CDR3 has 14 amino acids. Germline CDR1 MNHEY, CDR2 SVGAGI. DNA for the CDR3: TGTGCCAGCAGCCGGACCTTGGCCCGCTACGAGCAGTACTTC. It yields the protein CASSRTLARYEQYF.

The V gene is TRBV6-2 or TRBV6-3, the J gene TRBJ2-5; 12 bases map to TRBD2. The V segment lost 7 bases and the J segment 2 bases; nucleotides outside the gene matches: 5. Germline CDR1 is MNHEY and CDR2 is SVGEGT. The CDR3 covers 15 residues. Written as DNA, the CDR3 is TGTGCCAGCACCCCCGGACTAGCGGGACAAGAGACCCAGTACTTC. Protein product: CASTPGLAGQETQYF.

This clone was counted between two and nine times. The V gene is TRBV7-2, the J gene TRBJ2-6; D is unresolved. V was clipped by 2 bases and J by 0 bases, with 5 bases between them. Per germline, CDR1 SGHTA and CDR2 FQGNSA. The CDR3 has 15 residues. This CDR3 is CASSLWHSGANVLTF. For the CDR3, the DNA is TGTGCCAGCAGCTTATGGCACTCTGGGGCCAACGTCCTGACTTTC.

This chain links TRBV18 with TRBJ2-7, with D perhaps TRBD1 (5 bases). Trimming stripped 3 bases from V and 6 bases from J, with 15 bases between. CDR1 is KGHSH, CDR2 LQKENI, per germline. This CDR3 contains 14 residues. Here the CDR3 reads CASSPGPPPVEQYF. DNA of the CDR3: TGTGCCAGCTCACCGGGGCCCCCGCCGGTCGAGCAGTACTTC.

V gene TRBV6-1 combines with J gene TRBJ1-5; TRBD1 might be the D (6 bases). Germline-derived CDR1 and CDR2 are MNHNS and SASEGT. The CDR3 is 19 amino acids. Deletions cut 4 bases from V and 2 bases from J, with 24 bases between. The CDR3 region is CASSGWGPRGAGGNQPQHF. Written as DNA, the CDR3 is TGTGCCAGCAGTGGGTGGGGGCCCCGCGGGGCAGGAGGCAATCAGCCCCAGCATTTT.

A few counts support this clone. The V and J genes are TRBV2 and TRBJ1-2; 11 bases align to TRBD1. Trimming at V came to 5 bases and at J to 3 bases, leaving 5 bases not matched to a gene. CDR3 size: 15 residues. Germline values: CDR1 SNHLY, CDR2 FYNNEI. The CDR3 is CASSSPGQGDYGYTF. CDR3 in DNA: TGTGCCAGCAGTTCTCCGGGACAGGGGGACTATGGCTACACCTTC. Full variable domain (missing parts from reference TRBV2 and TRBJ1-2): EPEVTQTPSHQVTQMGQEVILRCVPISNHLYFYWYRQILGQKVEFLVSFYNNEISEKSEIFDDQFSVERPDGSNFTLKIRSTKLEDSAMYFCASSSPGQGDYGYTFGSGTRLTVV.

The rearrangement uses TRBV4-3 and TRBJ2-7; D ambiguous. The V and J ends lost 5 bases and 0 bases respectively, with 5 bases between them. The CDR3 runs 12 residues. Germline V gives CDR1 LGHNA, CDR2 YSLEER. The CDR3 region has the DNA TGCGCCAGCAGCGAGAACTCCTACGAGCAGTACTTC. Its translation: CASSENSYEQYF.

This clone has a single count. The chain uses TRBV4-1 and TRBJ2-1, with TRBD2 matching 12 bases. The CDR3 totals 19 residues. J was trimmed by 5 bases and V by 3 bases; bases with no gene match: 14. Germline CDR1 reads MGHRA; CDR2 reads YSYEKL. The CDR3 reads CASSHLTSGSPTIHNEQFF. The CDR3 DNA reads TGCGCCAGCAGCCACCTGACTAGCGGGAGTCCCACGATCCACAATGAGCAGTTCTTC.

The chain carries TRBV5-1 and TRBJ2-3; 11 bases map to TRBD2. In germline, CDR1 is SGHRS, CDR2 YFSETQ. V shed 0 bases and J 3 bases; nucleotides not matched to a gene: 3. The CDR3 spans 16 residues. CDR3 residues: CASSLAVAGGTDTQYF. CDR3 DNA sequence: TGCGCCAGCAGCTTGGCAGTAGCGGGAGGGACAGATACGCAGTATTTT.

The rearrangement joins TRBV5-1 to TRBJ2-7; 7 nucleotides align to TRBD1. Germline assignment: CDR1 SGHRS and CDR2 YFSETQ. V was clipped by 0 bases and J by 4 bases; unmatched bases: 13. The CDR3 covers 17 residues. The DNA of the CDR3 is TGCGCCAGCAGCTTGGACAGGGGACCTTCCCCTCGGTACGAGCAGTACTTC. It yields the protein CASSLDRGPSPRYEQYF. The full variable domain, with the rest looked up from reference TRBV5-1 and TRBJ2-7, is KAGVTQTPRYLIKTRGQQVTLSCSPISGHRSVSWYQQTPGQGLQFLFEYFSETQRNKGNFPGRFSGRQFSNSRSEMNVSTLELGDSALYLCASSLDRGPSPRYEQYFGPGTRLTVT.

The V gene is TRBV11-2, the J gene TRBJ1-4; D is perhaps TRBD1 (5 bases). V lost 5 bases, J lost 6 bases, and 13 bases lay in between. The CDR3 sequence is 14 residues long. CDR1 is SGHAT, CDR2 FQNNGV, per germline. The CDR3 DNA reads TGTGCCAGCAGCAAGGGGACTGTAGATGAAAAACTGTTTTTT. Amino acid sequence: CASSKGTVDEKLFF.

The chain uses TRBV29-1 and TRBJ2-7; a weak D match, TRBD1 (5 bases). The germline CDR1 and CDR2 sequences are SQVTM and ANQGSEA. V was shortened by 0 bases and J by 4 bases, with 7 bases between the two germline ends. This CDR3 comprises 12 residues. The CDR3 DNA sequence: TGCAGCGTTGAAGATAAGGGGTACGAGCAGTACTTC. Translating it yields CSVEDKGYEQYF.

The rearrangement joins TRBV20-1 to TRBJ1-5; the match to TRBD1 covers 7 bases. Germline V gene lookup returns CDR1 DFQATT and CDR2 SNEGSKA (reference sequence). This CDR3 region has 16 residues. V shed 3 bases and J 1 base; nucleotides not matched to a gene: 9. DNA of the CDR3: TGCAGTGCTAGTCATAGGGCAGGGGGAAGCAATCAGCCCCAGCATTTT. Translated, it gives CSASHRAGGSNQPQHF.

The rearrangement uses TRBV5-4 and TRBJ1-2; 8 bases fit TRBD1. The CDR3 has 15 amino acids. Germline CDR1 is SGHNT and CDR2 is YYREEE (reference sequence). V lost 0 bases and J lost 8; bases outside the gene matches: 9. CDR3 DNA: TGTGCCAGCAGCTTGGCCTTGGACAGGGTACAGGGCTACACCTTC. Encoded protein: CASSLALDRVQGYTF.

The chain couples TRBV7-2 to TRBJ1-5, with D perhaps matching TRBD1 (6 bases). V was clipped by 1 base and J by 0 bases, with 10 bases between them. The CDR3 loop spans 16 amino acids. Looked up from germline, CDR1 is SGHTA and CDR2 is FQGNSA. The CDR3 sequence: CASSLGQAYSNQPQHF. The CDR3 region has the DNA TGTGCCAGCAGCTTAGGACAGGCATATAGCAATCAGCCCCAGCATTTT. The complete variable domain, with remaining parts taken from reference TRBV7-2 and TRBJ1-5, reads GAGVSQSPSNKVTEKGKDVELRCDPISGHTALYWYRQSLGQGLEFLIYFQGNSAPDKSGLPSDRFSAERTGGSVSTLTIQRTQQEDSAVYLCASSLGQAYSNQPQHFGDGTRLSIL.